The 18 T cell receptor beta chains presented below share a single source sample, sequenced in a study of identifying expanded T cells in peripheral blood. Here immunoSEQ multiplex PCR was the method, and the copy in TCRdb shows in-frame clones only, minus some. The sample contains more than 70,000 clones, more than 75% of which appear only once. Sequencing was done on a sample of blood. These receptors all stem from a person aged 18-70 years in good health.

This chain uses TRBV7-9 with TRBJ1-1; no clear D gene. V lost 2 bases to trimming and J lost 0 bases, with 7 bases between them. CDR1 SEHNR and CDR2 FQNEAQ come from the germline V gene (reference sequence). The CDR3 is made up of 14 amino acids. CDR3 protein: CASSLTELNTEAFF. DNA for the CDR3: TGTGCCAGCAGCTTAACAGAACTGAACACTGAAGCTTTCTTT.

The CDR3 nucleotides are TGTGCCAGCAGCACCTCCGGGACAGCCCTCCATGGCTACACCTTC. Translating it yields CASSTSGTALHGYTF. This chain connects TRBV6-5 to TRBJ1-2; 7 bases match TRBD1. CDR1 and CDR2 from the germline V gene are MNHEY and SVGAGI. This CDR3 has 15 residues. After removal of 6 bases from V and 6 bases from J, the junction contained 13 bases not matched to a gene.

This clone was counted a few times. The genes are TRBV19 and TRBJ2-3, with TRBD2 matching over 10 bases. The CDR3 spans 16 residues. Germline loops: CDR1 LNHDA, CDR2 SQIVND (reference sequence). With V trimmed by 5 bases and J by 6 bases, 11 bases remained unmatched. Here the CDR3 DNA reads TGTGCCAGTAGTCCGATAGCGGGGGGCACATTTGATACGCAGTATTTT. This sequence encodes CASSPIAGGTFDTQYF.

The chain links TRBV6-5 to TRBJ2-7; D is undetermined. The CDR3 length is 16 residues. The V end was cut by 0 bases, the J end by 0 bases, with 12 bases between. Germline loops: CDR1 MNHEY, CDR2 SVGAGI. CDR3 bases: TGTGCCAGCAGTTACTCGGTGCAGGTACGCTCCTACGAGCAGTACTTC. Translated: CASSYSVQVRSYEQYF.

The chain joins TRBV6-1 to TRBJ1-2; a weak D match, TRBD1 (6 bases). The V and J ends lost 6 bases and 7 bases respectively, with 15 bases between them. Germline-derived CDR1 and CDR2 are MNHNS and SASEGT. The CDR3 is 13 amino acids. As DNA, the CDR3 is TGTGCCAGCAGGAGGACAGTTCTCACTGGCTACACCTTC. Its translation: CASRRTVLTGYTF.

The J gene is TRBJ2-3, the V gene TRBV30, with 7 bases lining up with TRBD1. Looked up from germline, CDR1 is GTSNPN and CDR2 is SVGIG (reference sequence). The CDR3 length is 16 residues. The J segment lost 5 bases and the V segment lost 0 bases, leaving 11 bases of the junction unmatched. CDR3 in DNA: TGTGCCTGGAGTGTTAGACAGGGCAAGTTTCAAGATACGCAGTATTTT. It translates to CAWSVRQGKFQDTQYF.

The chain links TRBV6-1 to TRBJ1-1; no definite D call. CDR1 and CDR2 from the germline V gene are MNHNS and SASEGT. The CDR3 loop spans 18 amino acids. V was clipped by 0 bases and J by 1 base, with 18 bases between them. CDR3 loop: CASSEALRLGQWNTEAFF. The CDR3 coding sequence is TGTGCCAGCAGTGAAGCGCTCAGGCTTGGTCAGTGGAACACTGAAGCTTTCTTT.

This chain uses TRBV7-8 with TRBJ2-7; 8 bases match TRBD1. V dropped 3 bases and J dropped 5; count of bases not matched to a gene: 21. Germline CDR1 reads SGHVS; CDR2 reads FQNEAQ. The CDR3 covers 19 residues. DNA for the CDR3: TGTGCCAGCAGCTTGTTGCCACCCCATGGACAGGGTAAAGGAAACGAGCAGTACTTC. Its protein is CASSLLPPHGQGKGNEQYF.

The CDR3 DNA reads TGTGCCAGCAGCTTGGCCCCGCGAACCGGAGTTAGGAACGAGCAGTACTTC. Translation: CASSLAPRTGVRNEQYF. The chain employs TRBV5-5 and TRBJ2-7; D gene uncertain. The germline V and J ends were trimmed by 0 bases and 5 bases, with 21 bases remaining between them. Per the germline V gene, CDR1 is SGHKS and CDR2 is YYEKEE (reference sequence). The CDR3 consists of 17 residues.

The rearrangement uses TRBV4-3 and TRBJ2-1; D gene unclear. This CDR3 is 14 amino acids long. V was clipped by 0 bases and J by 7 bases, with 10 bases between them. Germline values: CDR1 LGHNA, CDR2 YSLEER. The CDR3 spells CASSQDQEPNEQFF. CDR3 nucleotides: TGCGCCAGCAGCCAAGATCAGGAACCAAATGAGCAGTTCTTC.

This clone has just one count. V usage is TRBV27 and J usage is TRBJ1-6; 11 bases line up with TRBD1. V was pared by 3 bases and J by 9 bases, with 1 base of the junction left unmatched. Germline V gene sequence: CDR1 MNHEY, CDR2 SMNVEV (reference sequence). This CDR3 region has 14 residues. The CDR3 region is CASSLDRGPSPLHF. The CDR3 nucleotides are TGTGCCAGCAGTTTGGACAGGGGGCCTTCACCCCTCCACTTT.

This clone was seen a handful of times. This chain joins TRBV30 and TRBJ1-2; unclear D gene. From germline, CDR1 is GTSNPN and CDR2 SVGIG (reference sequence). V was trimmed by 4 bases and J by 6 bases, leaving 15 bases between them. The CDR3 is 13 residues long. In DNA, the CDR3 is TGTGCCTGGACCCCCCAACCGGAAAATGGCTACACCTTC. It specifies CAWTPQPENGYTF.

V is TRBV7-9 and J is TRBJ1-2; 7 nucleotides agree with TRBD1. Trimming took 8 bases from V and 6 from J; bases not matched to a gene: 12. The germline CDR1 and CDR2 sequences are SEHNR and FQNEAQ (reference sequence). CDR3 length: 14 residues. The CDR3 DNA is TGTGCCAGCCGATCCTTAAGGGACAGAAATGGCTACACCTTC. Its protein is CASRSLRDRNGYTF.

This clone was observed a few times. The chain links TRBV18 to TRBJ1-2; weak D call: TRBD1 (5 bases). The CDR3 is 12 amino acids. Germline V CDR1 and CDR2: KGHSH, LQKENI. With 3 bases removed from V and 8 bases from J, the gap between germline ends came to 10 bases. For the CDR3, the DNA is TGTGCCAGCTCACCGGGGGTTGGAGGCTACACCTTC. Its translation is CASSPGVGGYTF.

With respect to this clone: Relative to the germline gene, one junction end is altered; a read error may explain this. The chain couples TRBV27 to TRBJ1-4; 8 bases line up with TRBD1. CDR3 size: 15 residues. The germline gives CDR1 MNHEY, CDR2 SMNVEV (reference sequence). The CDR3 loop reads CASRLSGGSGEKLFF. CDR3 nucleotides: TGTGCCAGCAGATTATCAGGGGGCTCGGGTGAAAAACTGTTTTTT.

This rearrangement joins TRBV7-6 to TRBJ2-3; no clear D. V lost 0 bases and J 2 bases, leaving 9 bases between the germline ends. Germline V gene data show CDR1 as SGHVS and CDR2 as FNYEAQ. CDR3 length: 15 amino acids. Here the CDR3 DNA reads TGTGCCAGCAGCTTAGCTTACACACTCACAGATACGCAGTATTTT. Its protein product is CASSLAYTLTDTQYF. Drawing the rest from reference TRBV7-6 and TRBJ2-3, the complete variable domain is GAGVSQSPRYKVTKRGQDVALRCDPISGHVSLYWYRQALGQGPEFLTYFNYEAQQDKSGLPNDRFSAERPEGSISTLTIQRTEQRDSAMYRCASSLAYTLTDTQYFGPGTRLTVL.

The chain carries TRBV4-3 and TRBJ1-2; unclear D gene. Germline V gene sequence: CDR1 LGHNA, CDR2 YSLEER. The CDR3 sequence is 17 residues long. V lost 1 base, J lost 0 bases, and 15 bases lay in between. CDR3 bases: TGCGCCAGCAGCCAAGTCCTACGTTCGGCATCTAACTATGGCTACACCTTC. As protein: CASSQVLRSASNYGYTF.

This chain joins TRBV2 and TRBJ2-1; D unresolved. The CDR3 is 15 amino acids. CDR1 is SNHLY, CDR2 FYNNEI, per germline. With 1 base removed from V and 1 base from J, the gap between germline ends came to 8 bases. The CDR3 DNA is TGTGCCAGCAGTGAAGAGCGAGTTTCCTACAATGAGCAGTTCTTC. Translated: CASSEERVSYNEQFF.